This TCR beta chain emerged from a study of beta chain features in type 1 diabetes. Study-wide background: Age, gender and cell yields were similar between patients and healthy donors. Study results and limitations: PCR may have favored shorter templates equally in patients and controls. The study found moderately but significantly shorter TCRB CDR3s in all four CD4+ subsets of Type 1 diabetes patients.

Every single donor gave one heparinised blood draw, and these averaged about 110 mL. This clone has more than one count but fewer than ten. Antigen: not known. cDNA synthesis used the whole RNA isolate, giving expressed TCRB sequences. The average output of naive, central memory and regulatory T cell samples was around 3.5 million reads. The method was immunoSEQ multiplex PCR; TCRdb's version includes in-frame clones alone and lacks a portion of them. The sample lists approximately 240,000 clones, 15% to 20% seen once, with about 0.08% in the top ten. Germline-derived CDR1 and CDR2 are SGDLS and YYNGEE. The CDR3 length is 13 residues. V was trimmed by 0 bases and J by 4 bases, leaving 7 bases between them.

The sequenced material came from naive CD4+ T cells from blood. The source of this sequence is a man under 40 with type 1 diabetes. This sequence joins TRBV9 and TRBJ2-5; D call uncertain. As DNA, the CDR3 is TGTGCCAGCAGCGTAGCGGATCGAGAGACCCAGTACTTC. The encoded protein is CASSVADRETQYF.